What follows describes a single T cell receptor beta chain. What it binds is not known. The V end was cut by 5 bases, the J end by 1 base, with 9 bases between. The CDR3 is 13 residues long. In germline, CDR1 is SGHAT, CDR2 FQNNGV. This record belongs to a study of cytomegalovirus exposure and HLA in healthy donors. About the study: According to later analysis, the same platform produced the approximately 120 validation and 666 first-cohort repertoires.

Clones were sequenced by immunoSEQ multiplex PCR, and TCRdb holds only the in-frame ones, with some missing. The sample has some 140,000 clones, around nine tenths seen once. Broader study findings: Rare sequences made up most TCRs, while some public TCRs were found in many donors.

This chain connects TRBV11-2 to TRBJ2-7; tentative D call: TRBD1 (5 bases). The sequencing sample was made of PBMCs. The sequence came from a man between 18 and 29 years old in good health and CMV-seropositive. CDR3 DNA: TGTGCCAGCAGCCCGACAGTTTCCTACGAGCAGTACTTC. This encodes CASSPTVSYEQYF.